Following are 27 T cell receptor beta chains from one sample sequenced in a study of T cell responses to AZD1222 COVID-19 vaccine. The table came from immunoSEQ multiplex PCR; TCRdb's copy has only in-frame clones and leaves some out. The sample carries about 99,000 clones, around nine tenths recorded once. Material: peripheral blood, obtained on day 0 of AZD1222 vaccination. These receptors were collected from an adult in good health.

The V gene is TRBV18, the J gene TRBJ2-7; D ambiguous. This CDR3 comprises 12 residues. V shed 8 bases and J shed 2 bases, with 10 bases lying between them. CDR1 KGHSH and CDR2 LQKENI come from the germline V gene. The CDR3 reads CASAVSTYEQYF. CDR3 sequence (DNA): TGTGCCAGCGCGGTTAGCACCTACGAGCAGTACTTC.

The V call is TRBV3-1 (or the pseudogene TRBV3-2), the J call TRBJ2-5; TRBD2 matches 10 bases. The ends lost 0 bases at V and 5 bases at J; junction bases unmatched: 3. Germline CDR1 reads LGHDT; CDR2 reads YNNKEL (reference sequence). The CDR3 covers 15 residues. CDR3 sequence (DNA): TGTGCCAGCAGCCAAGACCTAGCGGGGGACGAGACCCAGTACTTC. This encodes CASSQDLAGDETQYF.

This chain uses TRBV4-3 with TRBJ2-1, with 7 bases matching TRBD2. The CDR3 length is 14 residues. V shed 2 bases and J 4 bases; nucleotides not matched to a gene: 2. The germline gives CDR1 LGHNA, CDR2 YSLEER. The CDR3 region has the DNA TGCGCCAGCAGCCAATGGACTAGTTACAATGAGCAGTTCTTC. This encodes CASSQWTSYNEQFF.

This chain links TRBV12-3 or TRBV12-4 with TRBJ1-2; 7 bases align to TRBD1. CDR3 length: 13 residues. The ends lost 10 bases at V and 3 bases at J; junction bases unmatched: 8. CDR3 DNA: TGTGCCACCCGACAGGGATTGGACTATGGCTACACCTTC. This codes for CATRQGLDYGYTF.

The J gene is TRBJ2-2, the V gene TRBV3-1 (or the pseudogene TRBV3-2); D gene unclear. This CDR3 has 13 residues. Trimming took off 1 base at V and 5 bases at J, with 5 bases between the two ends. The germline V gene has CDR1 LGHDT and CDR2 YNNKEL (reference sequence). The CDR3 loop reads CASSQGGTGELFF. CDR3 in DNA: TGTGCCAGCAGCCAAGGTGGGACCGGGGAGCTGTTTTTT.

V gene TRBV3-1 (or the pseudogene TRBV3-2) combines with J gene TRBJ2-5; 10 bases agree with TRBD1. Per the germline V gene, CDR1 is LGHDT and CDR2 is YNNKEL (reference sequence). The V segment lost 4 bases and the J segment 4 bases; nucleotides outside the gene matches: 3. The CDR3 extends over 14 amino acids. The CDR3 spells CASSLRTGGETQYF. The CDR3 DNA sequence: TGTGCCAGCAGCCTGCGGACAGGGGGAGAGACCCAGTACTTC.

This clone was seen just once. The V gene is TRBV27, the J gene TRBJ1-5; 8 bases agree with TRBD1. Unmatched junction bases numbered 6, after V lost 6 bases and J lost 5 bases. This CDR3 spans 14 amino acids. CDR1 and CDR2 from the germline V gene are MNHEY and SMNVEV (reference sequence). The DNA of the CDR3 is TGTGCCAGCAGCCCGGGACAGGTCTATCAGCCCCAGCATTTT. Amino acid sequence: CASSPGQVYQPQHF.

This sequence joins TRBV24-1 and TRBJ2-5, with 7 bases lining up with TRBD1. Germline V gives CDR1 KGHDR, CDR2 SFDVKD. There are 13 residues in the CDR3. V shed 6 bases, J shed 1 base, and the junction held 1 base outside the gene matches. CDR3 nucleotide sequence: TGTGCCACCAGTCGGGACAGCCAAGAGACCCAGTACTTC. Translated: CATSRDSQETQYF.

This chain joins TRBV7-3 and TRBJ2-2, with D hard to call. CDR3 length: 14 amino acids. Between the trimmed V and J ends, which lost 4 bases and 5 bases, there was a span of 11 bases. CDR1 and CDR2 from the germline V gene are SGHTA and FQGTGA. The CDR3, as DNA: TGTGCCAGCAGCTCCTTTACCGAGACCGGGGAGCTGTTTTTT. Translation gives CASSSFTETGELFF.

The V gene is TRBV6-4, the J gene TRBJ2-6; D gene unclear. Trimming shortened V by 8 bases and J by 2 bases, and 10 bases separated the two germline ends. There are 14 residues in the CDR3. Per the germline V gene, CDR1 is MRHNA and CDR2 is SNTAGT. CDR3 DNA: TGTGCCAGCCAAGAGGAAGCTGGGGCCAACGTCCTGACTTTC. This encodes CASQEEAGANVLTF.

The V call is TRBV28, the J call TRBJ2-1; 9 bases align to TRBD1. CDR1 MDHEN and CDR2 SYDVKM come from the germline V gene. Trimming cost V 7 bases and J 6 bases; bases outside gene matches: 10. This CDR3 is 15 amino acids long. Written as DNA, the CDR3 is TGTGCCAGCACCAACTCCGGGACAGGGTCCAATGAGCAGTTCTTC. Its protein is CASTNSGTGSNEQFF.

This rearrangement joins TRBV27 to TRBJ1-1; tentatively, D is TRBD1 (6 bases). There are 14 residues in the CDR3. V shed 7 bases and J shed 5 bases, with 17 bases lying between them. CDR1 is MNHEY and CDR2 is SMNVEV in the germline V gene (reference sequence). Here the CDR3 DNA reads TGTGCCAGCATAGGTTGGGGGGCAAATACTGAAGCTTTCTTT. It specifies CASIGWGANTEAFF.

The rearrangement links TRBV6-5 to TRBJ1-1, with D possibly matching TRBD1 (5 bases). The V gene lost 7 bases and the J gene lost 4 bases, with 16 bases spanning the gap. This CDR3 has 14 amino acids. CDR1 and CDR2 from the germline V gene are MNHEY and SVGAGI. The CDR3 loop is CASTLTTGGTEAFF. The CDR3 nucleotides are TGTGCCAGCACTCTGACCACAGGCGGCACTGAAGCTTTCTTT.

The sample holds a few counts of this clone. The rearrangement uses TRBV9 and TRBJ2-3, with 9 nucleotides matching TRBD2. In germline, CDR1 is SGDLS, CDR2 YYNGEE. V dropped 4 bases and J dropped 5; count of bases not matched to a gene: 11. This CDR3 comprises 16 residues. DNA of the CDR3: TGTGCCAGCAGCCCAGATATAGCGGGAGTCATAGATACGCAGTATTTT. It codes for CASSPDIAGVIDTQYF.

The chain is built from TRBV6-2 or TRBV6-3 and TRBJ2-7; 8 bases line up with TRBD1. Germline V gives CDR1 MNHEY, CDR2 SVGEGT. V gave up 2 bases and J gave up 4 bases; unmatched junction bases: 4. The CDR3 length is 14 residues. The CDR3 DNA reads TGTGCCAGCAGTTACCTGGGACAGGTATACGAGCAGTACTTC. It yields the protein CASSYLGQVYEQYF.

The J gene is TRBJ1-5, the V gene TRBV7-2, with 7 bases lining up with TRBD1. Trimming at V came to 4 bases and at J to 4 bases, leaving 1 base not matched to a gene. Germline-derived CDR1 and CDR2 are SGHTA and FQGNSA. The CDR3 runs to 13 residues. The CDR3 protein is CASSSGQNQPQHF. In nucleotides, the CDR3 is TGTGCCAGCAGCTCGGGACAGAATCAGCCCCAGCATTTT.

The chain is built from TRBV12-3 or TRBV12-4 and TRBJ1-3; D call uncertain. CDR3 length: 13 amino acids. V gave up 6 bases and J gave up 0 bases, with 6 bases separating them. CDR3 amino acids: CASSLYSGNTIYF. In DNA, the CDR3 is TGTGCCAGCAGCCTATACTCTGGAAACACCATATATTTT.

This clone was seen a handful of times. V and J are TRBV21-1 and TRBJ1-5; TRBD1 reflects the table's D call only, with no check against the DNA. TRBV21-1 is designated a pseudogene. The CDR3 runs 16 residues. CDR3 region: CASSKRDSRTNQPQHF. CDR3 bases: TGTGCCAGCAGCAAGAGGGACAGTCGAACAAATCAGCCCCAGCATTTT.

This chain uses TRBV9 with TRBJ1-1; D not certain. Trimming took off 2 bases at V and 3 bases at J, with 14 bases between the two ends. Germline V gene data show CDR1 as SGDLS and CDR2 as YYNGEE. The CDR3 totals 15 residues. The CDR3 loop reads CASSVASQRDTEAFF. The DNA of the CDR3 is TGTGCCAGCAGCGTGGCCTCTCAACGGGACACTGAAGCTTTCTTT.

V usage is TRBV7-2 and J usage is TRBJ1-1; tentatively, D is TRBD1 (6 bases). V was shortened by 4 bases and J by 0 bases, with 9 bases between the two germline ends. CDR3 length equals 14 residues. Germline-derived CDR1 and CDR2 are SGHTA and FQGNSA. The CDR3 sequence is CASSSTGLNTEAFF. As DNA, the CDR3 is TGTGCCAGCAGCTCGACAGGACTGAACACTGAAGCTTTCTTT.

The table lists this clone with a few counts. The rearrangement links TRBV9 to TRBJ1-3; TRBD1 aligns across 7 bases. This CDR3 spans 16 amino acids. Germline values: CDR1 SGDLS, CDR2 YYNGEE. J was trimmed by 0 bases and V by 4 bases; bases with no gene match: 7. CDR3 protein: CASSPWDSGSGNTIYF. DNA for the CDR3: TGTGCCAGCAGCCCGTGGGACAGCGGCTCTGGAAACACCATATATTTT.

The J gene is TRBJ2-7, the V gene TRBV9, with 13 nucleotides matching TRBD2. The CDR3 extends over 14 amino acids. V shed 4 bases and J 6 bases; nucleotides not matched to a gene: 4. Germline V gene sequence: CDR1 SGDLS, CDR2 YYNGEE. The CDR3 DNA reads TGTGCCAGCAGCTCGGGACTAGCGGGAACCGAGCAGTACTTC. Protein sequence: CASSSGLAGTEQYF. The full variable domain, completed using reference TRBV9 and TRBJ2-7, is DSGVTQTPKHLITATGQRVTLRCSPRSGDLSVYWYQQSLDQGLQFLIQYYNGEERAKGNILERFSAQQFPDLHSELNLSSLELGDSALYFCASSSGLAGTEQYFGPGTRLTVT.

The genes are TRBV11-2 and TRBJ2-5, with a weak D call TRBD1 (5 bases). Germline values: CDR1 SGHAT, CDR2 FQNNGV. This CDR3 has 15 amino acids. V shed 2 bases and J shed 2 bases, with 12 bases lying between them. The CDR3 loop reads CASSLRVGHQETQYF. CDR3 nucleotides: TGTGCCAGCAGCTTACGGGTGGGGCATCAAGAGACCCAGTACTTC.

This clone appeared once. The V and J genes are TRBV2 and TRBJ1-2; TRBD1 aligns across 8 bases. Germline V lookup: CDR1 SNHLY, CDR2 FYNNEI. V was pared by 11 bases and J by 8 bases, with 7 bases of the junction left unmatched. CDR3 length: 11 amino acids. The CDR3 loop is CADGQGGGYTF. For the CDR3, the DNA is TGTGCCGACGGACAGGGAGGAGGCTACACCTTC. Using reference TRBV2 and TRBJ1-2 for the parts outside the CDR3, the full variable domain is EPEVTQTPSHQVTQMGQEVILRCVPISNHLYFYWYRQILGQKVEFLVSFYNNEISEKSEIFDDQFSVERPDGSNFTLKIRSTKLEDSAMYFCADGQGGGYTFGSGTRLTVV.

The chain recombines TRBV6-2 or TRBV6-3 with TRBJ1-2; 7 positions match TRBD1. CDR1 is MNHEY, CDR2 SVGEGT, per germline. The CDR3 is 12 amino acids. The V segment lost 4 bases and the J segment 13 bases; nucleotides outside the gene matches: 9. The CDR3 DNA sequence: TGTGCCAGCAGTTTCCGACGGGCAGGGGGCACCTTC. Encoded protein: CASSFRRAGGTF.

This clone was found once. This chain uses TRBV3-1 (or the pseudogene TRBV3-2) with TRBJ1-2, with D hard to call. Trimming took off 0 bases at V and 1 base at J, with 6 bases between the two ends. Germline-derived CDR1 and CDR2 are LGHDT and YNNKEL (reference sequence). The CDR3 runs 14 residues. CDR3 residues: CASSQEFFNYGYTF. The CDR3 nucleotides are TGTGCCAGCAGCCAAGAGTTCTTTAACTATGGCTACACCTTC.

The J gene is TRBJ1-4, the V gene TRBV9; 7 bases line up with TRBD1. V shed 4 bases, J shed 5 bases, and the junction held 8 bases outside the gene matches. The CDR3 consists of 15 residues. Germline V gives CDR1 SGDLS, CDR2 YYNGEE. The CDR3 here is CASSSRTGTNEKLFF. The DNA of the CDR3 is TGTGCCAGCAGCTCGAGGACAGGTACCAATGAAAAACTGTTTTTT.